The entry below gives a single T cell receptor (beta chain) sequence along with its context. Assay: immunoSEQ multiplex PCR; the TCRdb copy retains only in-frame clones and omits some. The sample lists approximately 78,000 clones; roughly 87% were seen once. Germline V gene sequence: CDR1 MNHEY, CDR2 SMNVEV (reference sequence). V was clipped by 0 bases and J by 1 base, with 16 bases between them. The CDR3 is 17 residues long. The data originate from a study of blood T cell repertoires in COVID-19. The chain joins TRBV27 to TRBJ2-7, with D tentatively TRBD2 (7 bases). The source of this sequence is a man in his forties or fifties with acute or convalescent COVID-19. Sequenced input: peripheral blood. The CDR3 DNA reads TGTGCCAGCAGTTTATCGAACCAGGGGCGGGGGTCCTACGAGCAGTACTTC. Its protein is CASSLSNQGRGSYEQYF.